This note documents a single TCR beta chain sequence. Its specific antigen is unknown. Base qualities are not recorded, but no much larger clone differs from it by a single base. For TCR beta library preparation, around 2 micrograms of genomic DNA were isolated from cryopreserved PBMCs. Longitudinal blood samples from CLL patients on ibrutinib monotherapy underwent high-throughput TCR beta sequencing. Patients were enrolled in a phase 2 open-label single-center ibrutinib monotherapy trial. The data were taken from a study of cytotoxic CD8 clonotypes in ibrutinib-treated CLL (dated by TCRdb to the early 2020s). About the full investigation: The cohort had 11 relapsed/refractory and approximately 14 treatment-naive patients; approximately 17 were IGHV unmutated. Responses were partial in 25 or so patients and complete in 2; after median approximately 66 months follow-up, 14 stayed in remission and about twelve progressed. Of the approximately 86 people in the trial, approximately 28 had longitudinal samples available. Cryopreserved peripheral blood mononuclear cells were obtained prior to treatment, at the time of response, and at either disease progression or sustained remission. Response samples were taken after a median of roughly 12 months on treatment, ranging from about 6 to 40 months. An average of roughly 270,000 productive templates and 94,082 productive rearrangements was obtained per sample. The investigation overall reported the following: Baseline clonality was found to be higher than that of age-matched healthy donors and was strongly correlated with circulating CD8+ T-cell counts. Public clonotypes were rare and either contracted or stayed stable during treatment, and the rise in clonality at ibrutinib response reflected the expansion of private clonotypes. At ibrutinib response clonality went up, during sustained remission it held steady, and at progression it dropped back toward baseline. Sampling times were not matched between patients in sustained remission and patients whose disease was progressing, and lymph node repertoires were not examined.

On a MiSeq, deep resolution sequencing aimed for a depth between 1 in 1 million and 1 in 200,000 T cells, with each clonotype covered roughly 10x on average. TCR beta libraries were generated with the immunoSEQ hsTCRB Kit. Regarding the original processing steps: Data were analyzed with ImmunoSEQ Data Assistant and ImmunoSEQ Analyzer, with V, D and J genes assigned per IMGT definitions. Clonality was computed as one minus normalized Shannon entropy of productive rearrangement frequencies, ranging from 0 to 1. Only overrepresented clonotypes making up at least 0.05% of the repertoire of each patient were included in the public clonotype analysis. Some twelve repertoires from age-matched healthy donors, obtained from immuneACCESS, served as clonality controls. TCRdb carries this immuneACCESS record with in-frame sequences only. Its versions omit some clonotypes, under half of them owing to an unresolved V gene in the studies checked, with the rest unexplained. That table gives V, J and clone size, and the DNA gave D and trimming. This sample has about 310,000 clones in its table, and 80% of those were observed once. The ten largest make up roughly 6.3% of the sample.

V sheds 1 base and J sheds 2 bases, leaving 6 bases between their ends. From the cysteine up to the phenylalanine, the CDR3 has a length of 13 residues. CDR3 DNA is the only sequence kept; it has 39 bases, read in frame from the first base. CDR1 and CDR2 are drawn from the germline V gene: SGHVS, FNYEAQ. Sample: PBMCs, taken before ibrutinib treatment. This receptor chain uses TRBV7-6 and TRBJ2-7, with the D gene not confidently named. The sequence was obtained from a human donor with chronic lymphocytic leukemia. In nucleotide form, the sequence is TGTGCCAGCAGCTTAGATCAGGCCTACGAGCAGTACTTC. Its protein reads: CASSLDQAYEQYF.